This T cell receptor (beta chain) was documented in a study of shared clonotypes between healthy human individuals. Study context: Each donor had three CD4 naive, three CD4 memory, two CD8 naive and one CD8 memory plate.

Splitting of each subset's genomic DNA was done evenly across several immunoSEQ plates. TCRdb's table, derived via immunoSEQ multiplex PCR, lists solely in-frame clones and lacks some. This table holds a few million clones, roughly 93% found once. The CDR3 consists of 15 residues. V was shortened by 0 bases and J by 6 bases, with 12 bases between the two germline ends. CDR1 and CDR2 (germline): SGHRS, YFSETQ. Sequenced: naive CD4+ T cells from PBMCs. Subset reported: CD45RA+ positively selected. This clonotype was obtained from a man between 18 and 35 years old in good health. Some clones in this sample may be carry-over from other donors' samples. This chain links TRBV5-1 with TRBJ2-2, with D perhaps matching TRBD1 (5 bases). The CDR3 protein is CASSLALGVSGELFF. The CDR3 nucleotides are TGCGCCAGCAGCTTGGCGCTAGGGGTGTCCGGGGAGCTGTTTTTT.